The 12 T cell receptor beta chains reported below all come from one sample, sequenced in a study of blood T cell repertoires in COVID-19. This table comes from immunoSEQ multiplex PCR, and its TCRdb copy is limited to in-frame clones, with some not included. The data hold roughly 700,000 clones, with around 90% observed a single time. Sequencing was performed on peripheral blood. These receptors were collected from a woman aged 18 to 35 with acute or convalescent COVID-19.

This rearrangement joins TRBV7-9 to TRBJ1-1; no firm D call. The CDR3 runs 15 residues. Deletions cut 4 bases from V and 0 bases from J, with 12 bases between. Germline CDR1 is SEHNR and CDR2 is FQNEAQ (reference sequence). Here the CDR3 DNA reads TGTGCCAGCAGCTCCCCGGGATCCATGAACACTGAAGCTTTCTTT. Its protein is CASSSPGSMNTEAFF.

The chain has TRBV6-5 and TRBJ1-2, with D perhaps TRBD1 (5 bases). The V gene's germline CDR1 is MNHEY and CDR2 SVGAGI. The CDR3 totals 14 residues. V lost 6 bases, J lost 0 bases, and 11 bases lay in between. As DNA, the CDR3 is TGTGCCAGCAGCATAGGGGCTACTAACTATGGCTACACCTTC. It encodes CASSIGATNYGYTF.

The V call is TRBV10-3, the J call TRBJ2-7, with D possibly being TRBD2 (7 bases). Germline CDR1 is ENHRY and CDR2 is SYGVKD. Trimming stripped 6 bases from V and 4 bases from J, with 19 bases between. CDR3 length: 15 residues. CDR3 bases: TGTGCCATCAGGGGGGAGGCGGGGGCTAGTTACGAGCAGTACTTC. This translates into CAIRGEAGASYEQYF.

This clone was counted between two and nine times. The chain couples TRBV27 to TRBJ2-1; a possible D gene is TRBD1 (7 bases). V lost 3 bases and J 2 bases, leaving 14 bases between the germline ends. From germline, CDR1 is MNHEY and CDR2 SMNVEV (reference sequence). CDR3 size: 16 residues. The CDR3 DNA sequence: TGTGCCAGCAGTTTCAGGGGGGAAATACCCTACAATGAGCAGTTCTTC. Encoded protein: CASSFRGEIPYNEQFF.

Turning to this clone: Mismatch with germline at one junction end may stem from a read error. This sequence joins TRBV14 and TRBJ2-1; 7 bases fit TRBD2. CDR3 size: 13 residues. Germline loops: CDR1 SGHDN, CDR2 FVKESK. The CDR3, as DNA: TGTGCCAGCAGCAAGGATTTACTAGCGCCGCGGATCTTC. Protein product: CASSKDLLAPRIF. Full variable domain (missing parts from reference TRBV14 and TRBJ2-1): EAGVTQFPSHSVIEKGQTVTLRCDPISGHDNLYWYRRVMGKEIKFLLHFVKESKQDESGMPNNRFLAERTGGTYSTLKVQPAELEDSGVYFCASSKDLLAPRIFGPGTRLTVL.

The gene calls are TRBV3-1 (or the pseudogene TRBV3-2) and TRBJ1-2; 12 bases line up with TRBD1. Germline V gene data show CDR1 as LGHDT and CDR2 as YNNKEL (reference sequence). The CDR3 is 17 amino acids. The J segment lost 2 bases and the V segment lost 1 base, leaving 5 bases of the junction unmatched. DNA for the CDR3: TGTGCCAGCAGCCAAGGGGTCGGGACAGGGGGCAACTATGGCTACACCTTC. The encoded protein is CASSQGVGTGGNYGYTF.

The J gene is TRBJ2-5, the V gene TRBV3-1 (or the pseudogene TRBV3-2); 10 bases line up with TRBD1. Germline V lookup: CDR1 LGHDT, CDR2 YNNKEL (reference sequence). J was trimmed by 5 bases and V by 4 bases; bases with no gene match: 7. This CDR3 has 15 residues. CDR3 loop: CASSLYPDRGETQYF. As DNA, the CDR3 is TGTGCCAGCAGCCTCTACCCGGACAGGGGGGAGACCCAGTACTTC.

The V call is TRBV5-1, the J call TRBJ1-1; TRBD1 aligns across 7 bases. Germline-derived CDR1 and CDR2 are SGHRS and YFSETQ. Losses at the gene ends were 4 bases for V and 3 bases for J; bases not matched to a gene: 9. The CDR3 consists of 15 residues. The DNA for the CDR3 is TGCGCCAGCAGCCCTCAACCGCAGGGGGACACTGAAGCTTTCTTT. Protein sequence: CASSPQPQGDTEAFF.

This chain uses TRBV11-2 with TRBJ1-5; TRBD1 matches 7 bases. This CDR3 comprises 13 residues. The V segment lost 5 bases and the J segment 9 bases; nucleotides outside the gene matches: 7. From germline, CDR1 is SGHAT and CDR2 FQNNGV. The CDR3, as DNA: TGTGCCAGCAGCCCAGGGACAGCTTCGCCCCAGCATTTT. Protein product: CASSPGTASPQHF.

The V and J genes are TRBV12-5 and TRBJ2-7; 7 bases are a match to TRBD1. This CDR3 has 14 residues. V lost 6 bases, J lost 6 bases, and 11 bases stayed unmatched. Germline V CDR1 and CDR2: LGHNT, FRNRAP. The CDR3 region is CASGPDLTGFEQYF. CDR3 sequence (DNA): TGTGCTAGTGGCCCTGATTTGACAGGGTTCGAGCAGTACTTC.

The genes are TRBV5-1 and TRBJ2-3; 8 bases map to TRBD1. CDR3 size: 14 residues. From germline, CDR1 is SGHRS and CDR2 YFSETQ. V lost 4 bases to trimming and J lost 3 bases; unmatched junction nucleotides: 4. The CDR3 DNA sequence: TGCGCCAGCAGCATGGGACAGGCAACAGATACGCAGTATTTT. Its translation: CASSMGQATDTQYF.

V gene TRBV5-1 combines with J gene TRBJ1-2; a weak D match, TRBD1 (6 bases). Germline V lookup: CDR1 SGHRS, CDR2 YFSETQ. V lost 4 bases to trimming and J lost 4 bases, with 17 bases between them. This CDR3 is 15 amino acids long. In DNA form, the CDR3 reads TGCGCCAGCAGCCCGGGTGGGGGCCATACCTATGGCTACACCTTC. It codes for CASSPGGGHTYGYTF.